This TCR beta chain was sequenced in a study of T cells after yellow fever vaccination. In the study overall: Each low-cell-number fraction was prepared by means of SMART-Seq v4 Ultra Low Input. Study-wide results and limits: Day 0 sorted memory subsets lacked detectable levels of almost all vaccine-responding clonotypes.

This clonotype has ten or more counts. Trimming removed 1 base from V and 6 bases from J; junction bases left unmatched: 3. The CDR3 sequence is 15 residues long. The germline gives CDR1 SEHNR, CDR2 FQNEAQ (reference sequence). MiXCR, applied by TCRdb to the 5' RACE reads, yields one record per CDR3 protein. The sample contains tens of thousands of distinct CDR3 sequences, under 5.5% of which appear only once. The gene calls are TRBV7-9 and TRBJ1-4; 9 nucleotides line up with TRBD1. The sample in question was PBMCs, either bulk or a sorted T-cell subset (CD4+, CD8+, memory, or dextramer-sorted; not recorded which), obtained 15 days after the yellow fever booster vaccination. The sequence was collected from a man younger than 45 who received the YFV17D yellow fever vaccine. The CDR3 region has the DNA TGTGCCAGCAGCTTAGGGGGACAGGGTGATGAAAAACTGTTTTTT. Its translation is CASSLGGQGDEKLFF.